The following is a T cell receptor beta chain sequence with its context. The antigen remains undetermined. Time point denoted: first of two pre-therapy site-matched biopsies two to three months apart. The CDR3 consists of 15 residues. Germline lookup yields CDR1 MNHEY and CDR2 SMNVEV (reference sequence). Trimming took off 4 bases at V and 3 bases at J, with 15 bases between the two ends. Assay used: immunoSEQ multiplex PCR; TCRdb lists only in-frame clones, some missing. The sample gives 3,900 or so clones, 73% of which show up once; approximately 7.8% is in the top ten. This sample is part of a study of T cells in tumors after PD-1 blockade. Study context: No patient had prior checkpoint blockade, systemic immunosuppression, or radiotherapy within 4 weeks.

Whole-study results and caveats: Roughly 40% of tumor TCR clonotypes were also found in blood.

The origin of this receptor is a human donor with basal cell carcinoma. This sample comprised tumor tissue, obtained before anti-PD-1 treatment. The rearrangement joins TRBV27 to TRBJ1-1; TRBD1 is a possible D gene (6 bases). The CDR3 loop reads CASSWGRGMDTEAFF. CDR3 sequence (DNA): TGTGCCAGCAGTTGGGGGAGGGGGATGGACACTGAAGCTTTCTTT.